The clone carrying this T cell receptor beta chain was recorded many times. The antigen is not known. The data belong to a study of neurological immune-mediated disorders. TCRdb passed the 5' RACE reads through MiXCR, listing each CDR3 protein once. The sample holds around 94,000 distinct CDR3 sequences; 3.5% to 4% are singletons and the top ten take 6%. With 0 bases removed from V and 8 bases from J, the gap between germline ends came to 17 bases. Per the germline V gene, CDR1 is SGDLS and CDR2 is YYNGEE. CDR3 size: 15 residues. The study's findings and limits: The absence of shared CDR3 amino acid sequences among expanded clones across subjects suggests private repertoires in all groups.

The chain recombines TRBV9 with TRBJ1-2; TRBD1 might be the D (5 bases). The sequence derives from a woman aged 18-35 years with multiple sclerosis. Sequenced: PBMCs. For the CDR3, the DNA is TGTGCCAGCAGCGTAGCGGCGCGGCAGGGTGGAGGCTACACCTTC. It yields the protein CASSVAARQGGGYTF.